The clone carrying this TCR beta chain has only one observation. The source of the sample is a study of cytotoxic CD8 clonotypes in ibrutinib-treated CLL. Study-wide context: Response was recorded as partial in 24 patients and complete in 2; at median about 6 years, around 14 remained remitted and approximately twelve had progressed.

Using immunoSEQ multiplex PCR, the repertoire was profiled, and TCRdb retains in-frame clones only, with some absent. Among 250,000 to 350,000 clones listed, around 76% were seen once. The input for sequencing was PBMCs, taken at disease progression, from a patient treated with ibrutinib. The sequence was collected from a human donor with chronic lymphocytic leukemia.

The DNA of the CDR3 is TGCGCCAGCAGCTTGAGGGAAAAGCAGTTCTTC. It encodes CASSLREKQFF. The chain uses TRBV5-1 and TRBJ2-1; D uncertain. Trimming took 1 base from V and 11 from J, leaving 7 bases between them. CDR1 is SGHRS and CDR2 is YFSETQ in the germline V gene. The CDR3 is 11 amino acids.